The 5 T cell receptor beta chains in this list originate from one sample, sequenced in a study of OX40 agonist ivuxolimab in advanced cancers. Profiled with immunoSEQ multiplex PCR; TCRdb holds only in-frame clones, not every one. This sample has approximately 66,000 clones; about 85% occur once, and the top ten carry about 0.83%. The specimen was CD4+ or CD8+ T cells sorted from blood, collected in a trial of the OX40 agonist ivuxolimab. The receptor source for this set is an adult with an advanced solid tumor such as melanoma, head and neck, liver or kidney cancer.

V usage is TRBV5-1 and J usage is TRBJ2-2; unclear D gene. The V end was cut by 0 bases, the J end by 4 bases, with 4 bases between. Germline loops: CDR1 SGHRS, CDR2 YFSETQ. This CDR3 comprises 13 residues. The CDR3 nucleotides are TGCGCCAGCAGCTTGGAATTCACCGGGGAGCTGTTTTTT. It encodes CASSLEFTGELFF.

The chain carries TRBV27 and TRBJ1-6; D is uncertain. In germline, CDR1 is MNHEY, CDR2 SMNVEV (reference sequence). This CDR3 spans 15 amino acids. V was clipped by 3 bases and J by 5 bases, with 11 bases between them. CDR3 sequence: CASSFARTNNSPLHF. CDR3 coding DNA: TGTGCCAGCAGTTTTGCCAGGACGAATAATTCACCCCTCCACTTT.

The rearrangement joins TRBV5-8 to TRBJ1-3; D ambiguous. The CDR3 is 12 residues long. Between the trimmed V and J ends, which lost 4 bases and 7 bases, there was a span of 9 bases. Germline CDR1 and CDR2: SGHTS and YDEGEE. The CDR3 loop reads CASSLVPNTIYF. The DNA for the CDR3 is TGTGCCAGCAGCCTCGTCCCGAACACCATATATTTT.

The chain combines TRBV5-4 with TRBJ2-5; 10 nucleotides match TRBD1. The J segment lost 4 bases and the V segment lost 3 bases, leaving 6 bases of the junction unmatched. The CDR3 totals 15 residues. The germline CDR1 and CDR2 sequences are SGHNT and YYREEE (reference sequence). The CDR3 coding sequence is TGTGCCAGCAGCTGGGACAGGGGTAATAGAGAGACCCAGTACTTC. Its translation: CASSWDRGNRETQYF. Complete variable domain (other parts from reference TRBV5-4 and TRBJ2-5): ETGVTQSPTHLIKTRGQQVTLRCSSQSGHNTVSWYQQALGQGPQFIFQYYREEENGRGNFPPRFSGLQFPNYSSELNVNALELDDSALYLCASSWDRGNRETQYFGPGTRLLVL.

The genes are TRBV19 and TRBJ2-3; maybe TRBD1 (6 bases). Trimming shortened V by 9 bases and J by 2 bases, and 15 bases separated the two germline ends. Germline V gene sequence: CDR1 LNHDA, CDR2 SQIVND (reference sequence). This CDR3 is built from 14 residues. As DNA, the CDR3 is TGTGCCAGCAGCCGGTACAGGGACACAGATACGCAGTATTTT. Its protein is CASSRYRDTDTQYF. Using reference TRBV19 and TRBJ2-3 for the parts outside the CDR3, the full variable domain is DGGITQSPKYLFRKEGQNVTLSCEQNLNHDAMYWYRQDPGQGLRLIYYSQIVNDFQKGDIAEGYSVSREKKESFPLTVTSAQKNPTAFYLCASSRYRDTDTQYFGPGTRLTVL.